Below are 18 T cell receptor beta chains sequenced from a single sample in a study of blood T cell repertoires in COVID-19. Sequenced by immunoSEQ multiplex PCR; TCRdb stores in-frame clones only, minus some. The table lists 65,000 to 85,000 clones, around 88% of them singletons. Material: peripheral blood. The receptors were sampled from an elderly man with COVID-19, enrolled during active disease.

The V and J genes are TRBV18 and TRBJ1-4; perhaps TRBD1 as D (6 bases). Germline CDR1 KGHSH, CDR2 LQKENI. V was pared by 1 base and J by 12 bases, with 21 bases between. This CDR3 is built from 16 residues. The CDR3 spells CASSPRSGGAKEELFF. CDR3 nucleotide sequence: TGTGCCAGCTCACCACGTTCGGGGGGCGCAAAGGAAGAACTGTTTTTT.

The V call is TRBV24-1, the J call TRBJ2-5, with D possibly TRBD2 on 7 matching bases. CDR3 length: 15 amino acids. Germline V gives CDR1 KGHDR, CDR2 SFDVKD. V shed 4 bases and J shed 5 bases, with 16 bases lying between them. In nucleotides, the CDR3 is TGTGCCACCAGTGACCCCAGGGAGGGGGGGGAGACCCAGTACTTC. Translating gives CATSDPREGGETQYF.

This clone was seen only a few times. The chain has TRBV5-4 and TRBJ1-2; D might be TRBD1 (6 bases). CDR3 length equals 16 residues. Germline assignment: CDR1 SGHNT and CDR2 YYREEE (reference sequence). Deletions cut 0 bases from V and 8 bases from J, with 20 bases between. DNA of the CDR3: TGTGCCAGCAGCTTGGGGATACGACAGGTTTCGCGGGGCTACACCTTC. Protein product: CASSLGIRQVSRGYTF.

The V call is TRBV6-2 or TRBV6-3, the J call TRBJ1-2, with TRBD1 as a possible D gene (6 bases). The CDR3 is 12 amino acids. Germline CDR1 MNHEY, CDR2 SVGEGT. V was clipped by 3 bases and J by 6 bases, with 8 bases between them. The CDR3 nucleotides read TGTGCCAGCAGTTATTCAGGGGATGGCTACACCTTC. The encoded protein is CASSYSGDGYTF.

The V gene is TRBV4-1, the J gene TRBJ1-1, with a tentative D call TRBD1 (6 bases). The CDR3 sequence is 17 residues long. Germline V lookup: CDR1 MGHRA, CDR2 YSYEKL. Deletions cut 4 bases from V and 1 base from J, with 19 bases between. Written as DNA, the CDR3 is TGCGCCAGCAGCCTCTTTTCCGGACAGATAAAGAACACTGAAGCTTTCTTT. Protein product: CASSLFSGQIKNTEAFF.

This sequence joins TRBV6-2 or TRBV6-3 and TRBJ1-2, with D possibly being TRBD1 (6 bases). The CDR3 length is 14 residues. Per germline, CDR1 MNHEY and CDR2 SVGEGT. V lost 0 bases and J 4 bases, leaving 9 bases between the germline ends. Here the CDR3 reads CASSYSRGPYGYTF. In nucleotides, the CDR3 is TGTGCCAGCAGTTACTCGCGGGGGCCCTATGGCTACACCTTC.

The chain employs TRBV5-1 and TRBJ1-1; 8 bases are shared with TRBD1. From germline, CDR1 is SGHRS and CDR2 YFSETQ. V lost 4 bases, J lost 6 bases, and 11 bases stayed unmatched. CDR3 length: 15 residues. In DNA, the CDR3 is TGCGCCAGCAGCAACCCCGACAGGGGACAACCTGAAGCTTTCTTT. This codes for CASSNPDRGQPEAFF.

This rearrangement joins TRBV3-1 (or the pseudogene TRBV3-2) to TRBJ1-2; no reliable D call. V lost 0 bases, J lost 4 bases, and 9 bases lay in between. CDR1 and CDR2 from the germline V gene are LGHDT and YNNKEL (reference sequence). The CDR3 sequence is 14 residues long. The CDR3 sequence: CASSQETSGYGYTF. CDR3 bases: TGTGCCAGCAGCCAAGAAACGTCGGGCTATGGCTACACCTTC.

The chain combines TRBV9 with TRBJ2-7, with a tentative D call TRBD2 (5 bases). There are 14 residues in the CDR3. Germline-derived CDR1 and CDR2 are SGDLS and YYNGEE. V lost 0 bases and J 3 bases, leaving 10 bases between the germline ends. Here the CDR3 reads CASSVGPGNYEQYF. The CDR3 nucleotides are TGTGCCAGCAGCGTAGGGCCGGGGAACTACGAGCAGTACTTC.

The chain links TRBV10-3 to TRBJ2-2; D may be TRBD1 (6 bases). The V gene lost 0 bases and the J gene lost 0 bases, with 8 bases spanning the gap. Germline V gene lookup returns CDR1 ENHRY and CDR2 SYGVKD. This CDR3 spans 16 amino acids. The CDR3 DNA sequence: TGTGCCATCAGTGAGTCGACAGGCCCGAACACCGGGGAGCTGTTTTTT. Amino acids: CAISESTGPNTGELFF.

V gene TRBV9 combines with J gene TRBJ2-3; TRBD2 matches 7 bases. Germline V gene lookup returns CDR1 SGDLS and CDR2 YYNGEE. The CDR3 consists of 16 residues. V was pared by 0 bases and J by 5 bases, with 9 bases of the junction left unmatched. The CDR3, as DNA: TGTGCCAGCAGCGTAGGCGGACTAGGGTTCGGAGATACGCAGTATTTT. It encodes CASSVGGLGFGDTQYF. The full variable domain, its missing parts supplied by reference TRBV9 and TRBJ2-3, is DSGVTQTPKHLITATGQRVTLRCSPRSGDLSVYWYQQSLDQGLQFLIQYYNGEERAKGNILERFSAQQFPDLHSELNLSSLELGDSALYFCASSVGGLGFGDTQYFGPGTRLTVL.

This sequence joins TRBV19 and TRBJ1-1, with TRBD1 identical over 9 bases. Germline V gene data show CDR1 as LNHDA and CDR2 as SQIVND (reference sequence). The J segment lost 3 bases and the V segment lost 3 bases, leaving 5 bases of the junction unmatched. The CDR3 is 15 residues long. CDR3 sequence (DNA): TGTGCCAGTAGTATCCTAGGACAGGGGTACACTGAAGCTTTCTTT. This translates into CASSILGQGYTEAFF.

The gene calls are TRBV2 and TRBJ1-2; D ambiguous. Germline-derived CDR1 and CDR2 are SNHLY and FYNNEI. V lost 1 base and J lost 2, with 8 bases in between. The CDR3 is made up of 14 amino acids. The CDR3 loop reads CASSEVARNYGYTF. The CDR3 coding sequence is TGTGCCAGCAGTGAAGTAGCCAGAAACTATGGCTACACCTTC.

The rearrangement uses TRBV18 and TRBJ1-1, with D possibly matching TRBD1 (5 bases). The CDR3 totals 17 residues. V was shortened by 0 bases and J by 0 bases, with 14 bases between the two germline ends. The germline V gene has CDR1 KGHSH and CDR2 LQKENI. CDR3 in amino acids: CASSPPTAGILNTEAFF. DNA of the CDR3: TGTGCCAGCTCACCACCGACAGCAGGTATCTTGAACACTGAAGCTTTCTTT.

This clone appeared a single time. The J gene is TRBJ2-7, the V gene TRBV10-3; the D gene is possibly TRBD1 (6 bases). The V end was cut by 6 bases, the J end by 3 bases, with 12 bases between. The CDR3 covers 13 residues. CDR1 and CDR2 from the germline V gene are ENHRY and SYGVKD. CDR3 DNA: TGTGCCATCAGGGCAGGGGTCCGCTACGAGCAGTACTTC. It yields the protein CAIRAGVRYEQYF.

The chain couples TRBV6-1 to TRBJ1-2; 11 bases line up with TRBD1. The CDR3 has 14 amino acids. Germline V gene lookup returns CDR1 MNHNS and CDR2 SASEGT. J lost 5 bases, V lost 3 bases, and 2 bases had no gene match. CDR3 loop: CASSDGTGGYGYTF. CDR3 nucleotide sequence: TGTGCCAGCAGTGATGGGACAGGGGGTTATGGCTACACCTTC.

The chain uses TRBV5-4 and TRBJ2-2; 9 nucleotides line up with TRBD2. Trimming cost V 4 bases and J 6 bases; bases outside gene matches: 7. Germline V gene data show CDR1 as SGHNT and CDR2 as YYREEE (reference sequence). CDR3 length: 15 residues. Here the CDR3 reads CASSRGGAVSGELFF. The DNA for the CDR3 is TGTGCCAGCAGCCGCGGGGGGGCGGTCTCCGGGGAGCTGTTTTTT.

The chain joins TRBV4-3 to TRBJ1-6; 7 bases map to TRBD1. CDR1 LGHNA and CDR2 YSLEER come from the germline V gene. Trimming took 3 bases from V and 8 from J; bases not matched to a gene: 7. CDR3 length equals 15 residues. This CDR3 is CASSHVDRDDSPLHF. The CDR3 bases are TGCGCCAGCAGCCACGTAGACAGGGACGATTCACCCCTCCACTTT.